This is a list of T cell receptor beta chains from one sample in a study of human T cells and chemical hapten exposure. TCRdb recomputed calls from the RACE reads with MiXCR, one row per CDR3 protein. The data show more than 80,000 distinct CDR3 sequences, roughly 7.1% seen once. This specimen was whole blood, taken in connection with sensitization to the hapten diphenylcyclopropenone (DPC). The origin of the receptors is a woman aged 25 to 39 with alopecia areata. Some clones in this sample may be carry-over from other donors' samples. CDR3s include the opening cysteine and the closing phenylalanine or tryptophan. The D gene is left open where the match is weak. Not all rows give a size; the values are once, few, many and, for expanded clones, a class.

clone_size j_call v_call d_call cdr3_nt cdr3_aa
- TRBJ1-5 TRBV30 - TGTGCCTGGAGTGTACTCGGCAGGGAAAATCAGCCCCAGCATTTT CAWSVLGRENQPQHF
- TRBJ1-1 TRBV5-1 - TGCGCCAGCAGGGCTCACCCGAACACTGAAGCTTTCTTT CASRAHPNTEAFF
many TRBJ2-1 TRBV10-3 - TGTGCCATCAGTGAGTGGGTGAGGGGGTCCTACAATGAGCAGTTCTTC CAISEWVRGSYNEQFF
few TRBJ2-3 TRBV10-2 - TGCGCCAGCAGCCCGGTTTCTAGCACAGATACGCAGTATTTT CASSPVSSTDTQYF
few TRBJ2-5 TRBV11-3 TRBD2 TGTGCCAGCAGCTTAGGCCCCGGACTAGCGGGGTTGTACCAAGAGACCCAGTACTTC CASSLGPGLAGLYQETQYF
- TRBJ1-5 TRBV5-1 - TGCGCCAGCAGCTTCGCAGGGGTGGAGAATCAGCCCCAGCATTTT CASSFAGVENQPQHF
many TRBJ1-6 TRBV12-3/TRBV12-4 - TGTGCCAGCAGTTTGGGCCCATCACCCCTCCACTTT CASSLGPSPLHF
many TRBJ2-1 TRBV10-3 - TGTGCCATCAGTGAGACAGGGACTGCGTACAATGAGCAGTTCTTC CAISETGTAYNEQFF
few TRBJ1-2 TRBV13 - TGTGCCAGCAGCTTAAGGGTGGGGGATGGCTACACCTTC CASSLRVGDGYTF
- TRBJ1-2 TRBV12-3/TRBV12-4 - TGTGCCAGCAGTTCTCTTGGCATTCACTATGGCTACACCTTC CASSSLGIHYGYTF
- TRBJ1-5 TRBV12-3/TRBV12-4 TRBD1 TGTGCCAGCAGTTGGTTGACAGGGATCGAGTATCCATGGGGTTTCGGAGACAATCAGCCCCAGCATTTT CASSWLTGIEYPWGFGDNQPQHF
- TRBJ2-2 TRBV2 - TGTGCCAGCAGTGAAACGGCCGGGGAGCTGTTTTTT CASSETAGELFF
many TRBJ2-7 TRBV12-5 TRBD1 TGTGCTAGTGGTCTGAGGACAGGGCAAGTATTGCACGAGCAGTACTTC CASGLRTGQVLHEQYF
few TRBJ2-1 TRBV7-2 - TGTGCCAGCAGCGTAACACGACAGGGAGGGATCGACAATGAGCAGTTCTTC CASSVTRQGGIDNEQFF
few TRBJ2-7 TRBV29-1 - TGCAGCGTCCTAACGGGACTCTCCTACGAGCAGTACTTC CSVLTGLSYEQYF
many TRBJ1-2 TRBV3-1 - TGTGCCAGCAGCCAAGGGACAGTGAAGCGGTATGGCTACACCTTC CASSQGTVKRYGYTF
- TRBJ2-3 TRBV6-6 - TGTGCCAGCAGTTACTCCCTAGGAAAGGGCGCAACAGATACGCAGTATTTT CASSYSLGKGATDTQYF
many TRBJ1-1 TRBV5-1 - TGCGCCAGCAGCTTGGGGGGTTCGCGCACTGAAGCTTTCTTT CASSLGGSRTEAFF
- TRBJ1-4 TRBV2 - TGTGCCAGCAGCACAGCAACTAATGAAAAACTGTTTTTT CASSTATNEKLFF
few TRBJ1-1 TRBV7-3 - TGTGCCAGCAGCCTTACTAGGGATACTGAAGCTTTCTTT CASSLTRDTEAFF
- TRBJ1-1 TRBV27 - TGTGCCAGCAGTTTTGGTGGGGGCACTGAAGCTTTCTTT CASSFGGGTEAFF
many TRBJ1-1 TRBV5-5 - TGTGCCAGCAGCTGGACCGGTGGCACTGAAGCTTTCTTT CASSWTGGTEAFF
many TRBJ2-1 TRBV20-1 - TGCAGTGCTAGTTTGACCACTGGGGGCAATGAGCAGTTCTTC CSASLTTGGNEQFF
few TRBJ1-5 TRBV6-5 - TGTGCCAGCAGTTCGCGGGACACCCCCCTGAACCAGCCCCAGAATTTT CASSSRDTPLNQPQNF
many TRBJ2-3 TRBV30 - TGTGCCTGGAGTGTGGGGCGAGATACGCAGTATTTT CAWSVGRDTQYF
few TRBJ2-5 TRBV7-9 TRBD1 TGTGCCAGCAGCTCCGAGGGCCAGGGGGACCAAGAGACCCAGTACTTC CASSSEGQGDQETQYF
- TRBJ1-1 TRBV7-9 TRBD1 TGTGCCAGCAGCTTAGTTGGGGGACAGATTTCGAACACTGAAGCTTTCTTT CASSLVGGQISNTEAFF